The next 20 T cell receptor beta chains were all read from a single sample in a study of Ad26.COV2.S vaccination and SARS-CoV-2 variants. Documented treatment: roughly 20 received Ad26.COV2.S at low or high dose, single or two shots; several received placebo; per-sample allocation not given. The investigators took samples on day 63 after the first vaccine or placebo injection. Clones were read by immunoSEQ multiplex PCR, and TCRdb kept only the in-frame ones, dropping some. The sample has more than 300,000 clones, 70% to 90% seen once. The sample here was peripheral blood, taken in a trial of Ad26.COV2.S vaccine versus placebo. The source is a person between 18 and 59 years old who received the Ad26.COV2.S COVID-19 vaccine or a placebo.

J is TRBJ2-6 and V is TRBV7-6; 8 bases map to TRBD1. Germline trimming cut 6 bases from V and 1 base from J; bases unmatched to any gene: 17. Germline V CDR1 and CDR2: SGHVS, FNYEAQ. The CDR3 length is 20 residues. The CDR3 bases are TGTGCCAGCAGGGGTCTGGAGACAGGGGAAACCGTTTCTGGGGCCAACGTCCTGACTTTC. It yields the protein CASRGLETGETVSGANVLTF.

The rearrangement joins TRBV7-2 to TRBJ1-1; D is unclear. The CDR3 consists of 18 residues. V lost 1 base and J 0 bases, leaving 18 bases between the germline ends. The V gene's germline CDR1 is SGHTA and CDR2 FQGNSA. CDR3 sequence reads: CASSLVGRAEYMNTEAFF. For the CDR3, the DNA is TGTGCCAGCAGCTTAGTAGGGCGCGCGGAGTACATGAACACTGAAGCTTTCTTT.

J is TRBJ1-2 and V is TRBV28; 8 bases line up with TRBD1. The CDR3 is made up of 15 amino acids. Germline V gene sequence: CDR1 MDHEN, CDR2 SYDVKM. The trim removed 2 bases at V and 0 bases at J, leaving 2 bases unmatched. The CDR3 sequence: CASSLTGQANYGYTF. DNA of the CDR3: TGTGCCAGCAGTTTAACGGGACAGGCTAACTATGGCTACACCTTC.

This clone was seen more than once but under ten times. The CDR3 loop reads CASSLGSGGFPFGTYEQYF. The CDR3 bases are TGCGCCAGCAGCTTGGGGAGCGGGGGGTTCCCATTCGGCACCTACGAGCAGTACTTC. The rearrangement joins TRBV5-1 to TRBJ2-7, with 9 bases identical to TRBD2. The V and J ends lost 0 bases and 2 bases, in that order; junction bases with no gene match: 15. The CDR3 sequence is 19 residues long. CDR1 is SGHRS and CDR2 is YFSETQ in the germline V gene.

The chain recombines TRBV3-1 (or the pseudogene TRBV3-2) with TRBJ2-7, with TRBD1 identical over 11 bases. The CDR3 extends over 15 amino acids. J gave up 0 bases and V 6 bases, and 4 bases lay outside the gene matches. Germline loops: CDR1 LGHDT, CDR2 YNNKEL (reference sequence). CDR3 bases: TGTGCCAGCAGTCGGACAGGGGGCTTCTCCTACGAGCAGTACTTC. Its protein is CASSRTGGFSYEQYF.

This chain links TRBV7-3 with TRBJ2-1; D is unresolved. The CDR3 has 12 residues. CDR1 and CDR2 from the germline V gene are SGHTA and FQGTGA. V was pared by 1 base and J by 5 bases, with 3 bases between. Written as DNA, the CDR3 is TGTGCCAGCAGCTTAAGAGACAATGAGCAGTTCTTC. Translating it yields CASSLRDNEQFF.

The chain has TRBV7-8 and TRBJ2-3; 7 nucleotides line up with TRBD1. Per the germline V gene, CDR1 is SGHVS and CDR2 is FQNEAQ. V gave up 5 bases and J gave up 0 bases; unmatched junction bases: 11. This CDR3 region has 17 residues. The DNA of the CDR3 is TGTGCCAGCAGCAAGGGACAGCCGCTCTATAGCACAGATACGCAGTATTTT. Amino acid sequence: CASSKGQPLYSTDTQYF.

The gene calls are TRBV13 and TRBJ2-5; no clear D. The CDR3 contains 11 residues. Germline CDR1 is PRHDT and CDR2 is FYEKMQ (reference sequence). V shed 3 bases and J shed 7 bases, with 6 bases lying between them. DNA of the CDR3: TGTGCCAGCAGCTTGGGTGGGACCCAGTACTTC. Protein: CASSLGGTQYF.

V usage is TRBV29-1 and J usage is TRBJ1-1, with 7 bases that match TRBD1. V lost 3 bases to trimming and J lost 0 bases; unmatched junction nucleotides: 7. CDR1 is SQVTM, CDR2 ANQGSEA, per germline. The length of the CDR3 is 15 residues. The CDR3 reads CSVEQGGDLNTEAFF. The CDR3 DNA follows: TGCAGCGTTGAGCAGGGGGGGGACCTGAACACTGAAGCTTTCTTT.

The CDR3: CASSKAPSEDRVYATNEKLFF. The CDR3, as DNA: TGTGCCAGCAGCAAAGCACCATCAGAAGACAGGGTCTACGCAACTAATGAAAAACTGTTTTTT. This chain uses TRBV21-1 with TRBJ1-4; the D call in the table, TRBD1, was not verified against the DNA. TRBV21-1 is labeled a pseudogene. The CDR3 covers 21 residues.

The V and J genes are TRBV3-1 (or the pseudogene TRBV3-2) and TRBJ2-7; D perhaps matches TRBD2 (5 bases). The germline V and J ends were trimmed by 1 base and 0 bases, with 10 bases remaining between them. This CDR3 has 15 amino acids. CDR1 LGHDT and CDR2 YNNKEL come from the germline V gene (reference sequence). CDR3 protein: CASSQGGSLSYEQYF. The CDR3 bases are TGTGCCAGCAGCCAAGGAGGGTCCCTCTCCTACGAGCAGTACTTC.

The J gene is TRBJ2-5, the V gene TRBV3-1 (or the pseudogene TRBV3-2); no clear D gene. The CDR3 loop spans 13 amino acids. Trimming shortened V by 2 bases and J by 5 bases, and 9 bases separated the two germline ends. CDR1 is LGHDT and CDR2 is YNNKEL in the germline V gene (reference sequence). CDR3: CASSQSLEETQYF. The CDR3 region has the DNA TGTGCCAGCAGCCAAAGCCTAGAGGAGACCCAGTACTTC.

The rearrangement joins TRBV12-3 or TRBV12-4 to TRBJ2-7; no reliable D call. V was clipped by 6 bases and J by 4 bases, with 10 bases between them. There are 12 residues in the CDR3. The CDR3 coding sequence is TGTGCCAGCAGCCTTCACCGTTACGAGCAGTACTTC. It yields the protein CASSLHRYEQYF.

V and J are TRBV28 and TRBJ1-4; D is possibly TRBD1 (6 bases). CDR3 length: 11 amino acids. Trimming took off 3 bases at V and 10 bases at J, with 6 bases between the two ends. From germline, CDR1 is MDHEN and CDR2 SYDVKM. CDR3 loop: CASSFRGKLFF. The CDR3 region has the DNA TGTGCCAGCAGTTTCAGGGGAAAACTGTTTTTT. The variable domain in full, completed from reference TRBV28 and TRBJ1-4, reads DVKVTQSSRYLVKRTGEKVFLECVQDMDHENMFWYRQDPGLGLRLIYFSYDVKMKEKGDIPEGYSVSREKKERFSLILESASTNQTSMYLCASSFRGKLFFGSGTQLSVL.

The V gene is TRBV7-2, the J gene TRBJ2-2, with a possible D match to TRBD2 (6 bases). CDR1 is SGHTA, CDR2 FQGNSA, per germline. The CDR3 length is 16 residues. Trimming removed 1 base at V and 1 base at J, with 10 bases between. DNA for the CDR3: TGTGCCAGCAGCTTAGGGTCCGGGGGGAACACCGGGGAGCTGTTTTTT. Amino acid sequence: CASSLGSGGNTGELFF.

J is TRBJ1-6 and V is TRBV6-5; 8 nucleotides match TRBD1. The CDR3 is made up of 15 amino acids. V lost 10 bases and J lost 7; bases outside the gene matches: 12. Per the germline V gene, CDR1 is MNHEY and CDR2 is SVGAGI. DNA for the CDR3: TGTGCCATTGGACAGGGTCACGGACACAATTCACCCCTCCACTTT. Translated, it gives CAIGQGHGHNSPLHF.

The chain links TRBV4-1 to TRBJ1-5; 9 bases are shared with TRBD1. Germline CDR1 MGHRA, CDR2 YSYEKL. This CDR3 spans 14 amino acids. Trimming cost V 5 bases and J 5 bases; bases outside gene matches: 4. The CDR3, as DNA: TGCGCCAGCAGCAAAACAGGGGGCGATCAGCCCCAGCATTTT. Protein product: CASSKTGGDQPQHF.

Remarks on this clone: In the same sample, other DNA sequences code for this CDR3. The gene calls are TRBV2 and TRBJ2-3; perhaps TRBD2 as D (5 bases). There are 11 residues in the CDR3. V was clipped by 6 bases and J by 6 bases, with 7 bases between them. CDR1 is SNHLY and CDR2 is FYNNEI in the germline V gene. The CDR3 is CASSGVDTQYF. The CDR3 bases are TGTGCCAGCAGCGGGGTTGATACGCAGTATTTT.

This chain joins TRBV7-9 and TRBJ1-4; possible D gene TRBD1, 5 bases. V gave up 5 bases and J gave up 6 bases, with 22 bases separating them. CDR3 length equals 17 residues. Germline CDR1 and CDR2: SEHNR and FQNEAQ (reference sequence). The CDR3 nucleotides read TGTGCCAGCAGCCGGGGGGTAGAGGGCTTTTTTCATGAAAAACTGTTTTTT. It yields the protein CASSRGVEGFFHEKLFF.

CDR3 in DNA: TGTGCCATCAGTGCGCAGACCTCTTACAACACTGAAGCTTTCTTT. Its protein is CAISAQTSYNTEAFF. This sequence joins TRBV10-3 and TRBJ1-1, with D hard to call. CDR1 is ENHRY, CDR2 SYGVKD, per germline. V was pared by 4 bases and J by 2 bases, with 14 bases between. The CDR3 spans 15 residues.